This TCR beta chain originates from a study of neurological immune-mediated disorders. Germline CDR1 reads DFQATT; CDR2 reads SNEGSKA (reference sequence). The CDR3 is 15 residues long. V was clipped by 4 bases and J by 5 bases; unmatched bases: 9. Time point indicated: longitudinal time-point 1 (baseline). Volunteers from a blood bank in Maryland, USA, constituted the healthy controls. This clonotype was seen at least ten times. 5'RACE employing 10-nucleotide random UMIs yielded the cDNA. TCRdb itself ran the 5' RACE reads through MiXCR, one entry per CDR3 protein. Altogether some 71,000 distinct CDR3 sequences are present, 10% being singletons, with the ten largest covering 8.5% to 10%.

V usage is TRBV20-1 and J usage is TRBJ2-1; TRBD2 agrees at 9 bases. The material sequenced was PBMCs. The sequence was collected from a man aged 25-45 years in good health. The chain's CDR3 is CSATPGLAWNNEQFF. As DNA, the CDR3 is TGCAGTGCTACTCCAGGACTAGCGTGGAACAATGAGCAGTTCTTC.